The rows below give T cell receptor beta chains drawn from one sample of a study of CD8 T cells in ankylosing spondylitis. TCRdb reprocessed the 5' RACE reads with MiXCR, giving one entry per CDR3 protein. The top ten clones hold approximately 12% of a sample with around 130,000 distinct CDR3 sequences, more than 6.5% of them seen once. Sample: blood, either unsorted or a sorted T cell fraction (not recorded which). The source of these receptors is a male donor with ankylosing spondylitis or in good health (not recorded which). CDR3s include the opening cysteine and the closing phenylalanine or tryptophan. Fields, in order: J gene, clone size, V gene, D gene, CDR3 protein, CDR3 DNA. A D gene is named only where the DNA matches it firmly. Not all rows give a size; the values are once, few, many and, for expanded clones, a class.

j_gene: TRBJ1-1; abundance: many; v_gene: TRBV20-1; d_gene: .; CDR3aa: CSAPVPNTEAFF; CDR3nt: TGCAGTGCCCCGGTCCCGAACACTGAAGCTTTCTTT
j_gene: TRBJ2-6; abundance: many; v_gene: TRBV29-1; d_gene: TRBD1; CDR3aa: CSVAGTGTAGANVLTF; CDR3nt: TGCAGCGTGGCAGGGACAGGGACCGCTGGGGCCAACGTCCTGACTTTC
j_gene: TRBJ2-7; abundance: many; v_gene: TRBV4-3; d_gene: TRBD1; CDR3aa: CASRRDRGSYEQYF; CDR3nt: TGCGCCAGCAGAAGAGACAGGGGCTCCTACGAGCAGTACTTC
j_gene: TRBJ1-2; abundance: many; v_gene: TRBV6-5; d_gene: TRBD1; CDR3aa: CASRRGLYGYTF; CDR3nt: TGTGCCAGCAGGAGGGGGCTCTATGGCTACACCTTC
j_gene: TRBJ2-1; abundance: .; v_gene: TRBV20-1; d_gene: TRBD2; CDR3aa: CSARSGLAESSYNEQFF; CDR3nt: TGCAGTGCTAGATCAGGACTAGCGGAAAGCTCCTACAATGAGCAGTTCTTC
j_gene: TRBJ2-1; abundance: many; v_gene: TRBV20-1; d_gene: TRBD2; CDR3aa: CSASGTSGGRYNEQFF; CDR3nt: TGCAGTGCTAGCGGGACTAGCGGGGGGCGTTACAATGAGCAGTTCTTC
j_gene: TRBJ2-3; abundance: medium-sized; v_gene: TRBV12-1; d_gene: .; CDR3aa: CASSFGGNSTDTQYF; CDR3nt: TGTGCCAGCAGCTTTGGCGGAAATAGCACAGATACGCAGTATTTT
j_gene: TRBJ2-5; abundance: many; v_gene: TRBV7-9; d_gene: .; CDR3aa: CASLELETQYF; CDR3nt: TGTGCCAGCCTAGAATTGGAGACCCAGTACTTC
j_gene: TRBJ1-6; abundance: many; v_gene: TRBV10-2; d_gene: .; CDR3aa: CASSGRVADSPLHF; CDR3nt: TGCGCCAGCAGTGGAAGGGTCGCGGATTCACCCCTCCACTTT
j_gene: TRBJ1-1; abundance: many; v_gene: TRBV7-3; d_gene: .; CDR3aa: CASSLSGTNTEAFF; CDR3nt: TGTGCCAGCAGCTTAAGCGGAACGAACACTGAAGCTTTCTTT
j_gene: TRBJ2-7; abundance: many; v_gene: TRBV29-1; d_gene: TRBD1; CDR3aa: CSVFTDRGNGYEQYF; CDR3nt: TGCAGCGTTTTCACCGACAGGGGCAATGGGTACGAGCAGTACTTC
j_gene: TRBJ1-2; abundance: .; v_gene: TRBV9; d_gene: .; CDR3aa: CASSATEGILQSGYTF; CDR3nt: TGTGCCAGCAGCGCAACTGAAGGGATCCTGCAGAGTGGCTACACCTTC
j_gene: TRBJ2-1; abundance: many; v_gene: TRBV10-3; d_gene: .; CDR3aa: CAISFSRDAYQRGLFF; CDR3nt: TGTGCCATCAGTTTCTCGCGAGACGCGTACCAAAGAGGTTTGTTCTTC
j_gene: TRBJ2-2; abundance: many; v_gene: TRBV5-1; d_gene: .; CDR3aa: CASSLEGRDTGELFF; CDR3nt: TGCGCCAGCAGCTTGGAGGGCAGGGACACCGGGGAGCTGTTTTTT
j_gene: TRBJ2-2; abundance: many; v_gene: TRBV19; d_gene: .; CDR3aa: CASSGQPNTGELFF; CDR3nt: TGTGCCAGTAGTGGACAGCCGAACACCGGGGAGCTGTTTTTT
j_gene: TRBJ1-1; abundance: .; v_gene: TRBV7-8; d_gene: TRBD1; CDR3aa: CASCSGTGKGNTEAFF; CDR3nt: TGTGCCAGCTGCTCCGGGACAGGCAAAGGGAACACTGAAGCTTTCTTT
j_gene: TRBJ1-4; abundance: many; v_gene: TRBV20-1; d_gene: .; CDR3aa: CSATERADEKLFF; CDR3nt: TGCAGTGCTACGGAGCGCGCGGATGAAAAACTGTTTTTT
j_gene: TRBJ1-2; abundance: many; v_gene: TRBV5-1; d_gene: .; CDR3aa: CASSLEAGPDYGYTF; CDR3nt: TGCGCCAGCAGCTTGGAGGCAGGGCCTGACTATGGCTACACCTTC
j_gene: TRBJ2-3; abundance: many; v_gene: TRBV20-1; d_gene: .; CDR3aa: CSARRGPSTDTQYF; CDR3nt: TGCAGTGCTAGACGGGGGCCCTCCACAGATACGCAGTATTTT
j_gene: TRBJ1-1; abundance: many; v_gene: TRBV12-3/TRBV12-4; d_gene: .; CDR3aa: CASSLWDAEAFF; CDR3nt: TGTGCCAGCAGTTTGTGGGACGCGGAAGCTTTCTTT
j_gene: TRBJ2-3; abundance: .; v_gene: TRBV20-1; d_gene: .; CDR3aa: CSAPSGLAPFTDTQYF; CDR3nt: TGCAGTGCTCCCTCGGGGCTAGCGCCGTTCACAGATACGCAGTATTTT
j_gene: TRBJ2-7; abundance: many; v_gene: TRBV27; d_gene: TRBD2; CDR3aa: CASSLAAGGIYEQYF; CDR3nt: TGTGCCAGCAGTTTAGCAGCGGGAGGGATATACGAGCAGTACTTC
j_gene: TRBJ2-7; abundance: many; v_gene: TRBV25-1; d_gene: TRBD1; CDR3aa: CASRDTGDPYEQYF; CDR3nt: TGTGCCAGCAGGGATACAGGGGACCCCTACGAGCAGTACTTC
j_gene: TRBJ2-3; abundance: many; v_gene: TRBV5-1; d_gene: TRBD2; CDR3aa: CASSWLAGGGLSDTQYF; CDR3nt: TGCGCCAGCAGCTGGTTGGCCGGGGGGGGCCTCTCAGATACGCAGTATTTT
j_gene: TRBJ2-7; abundance: many; v_gene: TRBV2; d_gene: .; CDR3aa: CASIRLFPYEQYF; CDR3nt: TGTGCCAGCATCCGACTGTTCCCCTACGAGCAGTACTTC
j_gene: TRBJ2-5; abundance: few; v_gene: TRBV7-3; d_gene: TRBD1; CDR3aa: CASSSSGTVQETQYF; CDR3nt: TGTGCCAGCAGCTCCTCCGGGACAGTCCAAGAGACCCAGTACTTC
j_gene: TRBJ1-6; abundance: .; v_gene: TRBV12-3/TRBV12-4; d_gene: TRBD1; CDR3aa: CASSPGTGFASPLHF; CDR3nt: TGTGCCAGCAGTCCCGGGACAGGGTTCGCTTCACCCCTCCACTTT
j_gene: TRBJ1-1; abundance: .; v_gene: TRBV5-1; d_gene: .; CDR3aa: CASSLTGSTTEAFF; CDR3nt: TGCGCCAGCAGCTTGACAGGGTCGACCACTGAAGCTTTCTTT
j_gene: TRBJ1-1; abundance: once; v_gene: TRBV5-1; d_gene: .; CDR3aa: CASSSGQMNTEAFF; CDR3nt: TGCGCCAGCAGCTCGGGGCAGATGAACACTGAAGCTTTCTTT
j_gene: TRBJ2-7; abundance: many; v_gene: TRBV10-3; d_gene: TRBD1; CDR3aa: CAISDDRGLSYEQYF; CDR3nt: TGTGCCATCAGTGATGACAGGGGCCTGTCCTACGAGCAGTACTTC
j_gene: TRBJ1-5; abundance: .; v_gene: TRBV20-1; d_gene: TRBD1; CDR3aa: CSARKGGGNNQPQHF; CDR3nt: TGCAGTGCTAGGAAAGGGGGCGGTAACAATCAGCCCCAGCATTTT
j_gene: TRBJ2-5; abundance: few; v_gene: TRBV5-6; d_gene: .; CDR3aa: CASSPGQVGETQYF; CDR3nt: TGTGCCAGCAGCCCCGGTCAGGTTGGGGAGACCCAGTACTTC
j_gene: TRBJ2-3; abundance: many; v_gene: TRBV5-1; d_gene: TRBD2; CDR3aa: CASSVKRGLAGDTQYF; CDR3nt: TGCGCCAGCAGCGTCAAACGCGGACTAGCGGGAGATACGCAGTATTTT
j_gene: TRBJ1-5; abundance: many; v_gene: TRBV5-1; d_gene: .; CDR3aa: CASSLGGDRNQPQHF; CDR3nt: TGCGCCAGCAGCCTCGGTGGGGATCGGAATCAGCCCCAGCATTTT
j_gene: TRBJ1-2; abundance: many; v_gene: TRBV5-1; d_gene: .; CDR3aa: CASSPDINYGYTF; CDR3nt: TGCGCCAGCAGCCCGGACATTAACTATGGCTACACCTTC
j_gene: TRBJ2-1; abundance: .; v_gene: TRBV18; d_gene: .; CDR3aa: CASSPDLQGYNEQFF; CDR3nt: TGTGCCAGCTCACCAGACTTACAAGGCTACAATGAGCAGTTCTTC
j_gene: TRBJ2-5; abundance: many; v_gene: TRBV20-1; d_gene: .; CDR3aa: CSAGPPETQYF; CDR3nt: TGCAGTGCCGGACCTCCGGAGACCCAGTACTTC
j_gene: TRBJ1-2; abundance: many; v_gene: TRBV12-3/TRBV12-4; d_gene: .; CDR3aa: CASSPRAF; CDR3nt: TGTGCCAGCAGTCCCCGCGCCTTC
j_gene: TRBJ2-3; abundance: many; v_gene: TRBV28; d_gene: TRBD1; CDR3aa: CASSLLPGQGTDTQYF; CDR3nt: TGTGCCAGCAGTTTGCTCCCGGGACAGGGCACAGATACGCAGTATTTT
j_gene: TRBJ1-1; abundance: many; v_gene: TRBV20-1; d_gene: TRBD1; CDR3aa: CSARAPGQSLNTEAFF; CDR3nt: TGCAGTGCTAGAGCCCCGGGACAGAGTTTGAACACTGAAGCTTTCTTT
j_gene: TRBJ1-1; abundance: many; v_gene: TRBV28; d_gene: .; CDR3aa: CASSQGRTVGTEAFF; CDR3nt: TGTGCCAGCAGTCAAGGGAGGACAGTAGGGACTGAAGCTTTCTTT
j_gene: TRBJ2-3; abundance: many; v_gene: TRBV5-1; d_gene: TRBD2; CDR3aa: CASGDWTSGGDTQYF; CDR3nt: TGCGCCAGCGGCGACTGGACTAGCGGGGGGGACACGCAGTATTTT
j_gene: TRBJ2-7; abundance: many; v_gene: TRBV11-2; d_gene: .; CDR3aa: CASSLTAGVIYEQYF; CDR3nt: TGTGCCAGCAGCTTAACGGCAGGGGTAATTTACGAGCAGTACTTC
j_gene: TRBJ2-1; abundance: many; v_gene: TRBV5-1; d_gene: .; CDR3aa: CASSYRTIHEQFF; CDR3nt: TGCGCCAGCAGCTACCGGACTATCCATGAGCAGTTCTTC
j_gene: TRBJ2-7; abundance: .; v_gene: TRBV5-5; d_gene: TRBD1; CDR3aa: CASSWTGVSYEQYF; CDR3nt: TGTGCCAGCAGCTGGACAGGCGTCTCCTACGAGCAGTACTTC
j_gene: TRBJ2-3; abundance: many; v_gene: TRBV5-1; d_gene: TRBD1; CDR3aa: CASSAGQGADWTDTQYF; CDR3nt: TGCGCCAGCAGCGCGGGACAGGGGGCAGATTGGACAGATACGCAGTATTTT
j_gene: TRBJ2-7; abundance: many; v_gene: TRBV20-1; d_gene: TRBD2; CDR3aa: CSVLATSGRSEQYF; CDR3nt: TGCAGTGTCCTGGCTACTAGCGGGAGATCTGAGCAGTACTTC
j_gene: TRBJ2-3; abundance: .; v_gene: TRBV20-1; d_gene: .; CDR3aa: CSARDPRGTTDTQYF; CDR3nt: TGCAGTGCTAGAGATCCACGGGGAACCACAGATACGCAGTATTTT
j_gene: TRBJ1-2; abundance: many; v_gene: TRBV5-1; d_gene: .; CDR3aa: CASSPRIDGGYTF; CDR3nt: TGCGCCAGCAGCCCGCGAATTGACGGCGGCTACACCTTC
j_gene: TRBJ2-5; abundance: few; v_gene: TRBV5-1; d_gene: .; CDR3aa: CASSEGFSETQYF; CDR3nt: TGCGCCAGCAGCGAGGGGTTTAGTGAGACCCAGTACTTC
j_gene: TRBJ2-1; abundance: many; v_gene: TRBV20-1; d_gene: .; CDR3aa: CSARVYLTHEQFF; CDR3nt: TGCAGTGCTAGAGTTTACCTGACTCATGAGCAGTTCTTC
j_gene: TRBJ2-7; abundance: many; v_gene: TRBV10-2; d_gene: .; CDR3aa: CASSESGRAVYEQYF; CDR3nt: TGCGCCAGCAGTGAGTCGGGCAGGGCTGTATACGAGCAGTACTTC
j_gene: TRBJ2-3; abundance: many; v_gene: TRBV5-1; d_gene: TRBD2; CDR3aa: CASSVSGGLDTQYF; CDR3nt: TGCGCCAGCAGCGTTAGCGGGGGGCTGGATACGCAGTATTTT
j_gene: TRBJ2-5; abundance: many; v_gene: TRBV20-1; d_gene: TRBD2; CDR3aa: CSARDWGLAGQYQETQYF; CDR3nt: TGCAGTGCTAGAGACTGGGGACTAGCGGGCCAGTACCAAGAGACCCAGTACTTC
j_gene: TRBJ1-2; abundance: many; v_gene: TRBV15; d_gene: TRBD1; CDR3aa: CATSSDRGFNYGYTF; CDR3nt: TGTGCCACCAGCAGCGACAGGGGTTTTAACTATGGCTACACCTTC
j_gene: TRBJ2-7; abundance: many; v_gene: TRBV5-1; d_gene: .; CDR3aa: CASSLAIGSEQYF; CDR3nt: TGCGCCAGCAGCTTGGCCATCGGGAGCGAGCAGTACTTC
j_gene: TRBJ2-7; abundance: many; v_gene: TRBV12-3/TRBV12-4; d_gene: .; CDR3aa: CASSSQREQYF; CDR3nt: TGTGCCAGCAGTTCACAGAGAGAGCAGTACTTC